This TCR beta chain was identified in a study of blood T cells in healthy people across ages. The CDR3 loop spans 15 amino acids. In germline, CDR1 is LGHDT, CDR2 YNNKEL (reference sequence). Extraction yielded at least 5 micrograms of total RNA per sample. With a J-beta primer mix and a sample-barcoded 5' primer, a second PCR ran roughly 6 to 12 cycles. Each single sample gave us at least 3 million CDR3-containing paired-end reads. TCRdb redid the calling of the 5' RACE reads with MiXCR, one entry per CDR3 protein. This table has around 400,000 distinct CDR3 sequences, about 52% appearing once. This clonotype was detected a few times.

The specimen was blood. The sequence derives from a man aged 60 to 69 in good health. The chain joins TRBV3-1 to TRBJ2-5; D possibly matches TRBD1 or TRBD2 (7 bases each). Judging by the DNA end, TRBJ2-7 fits better; the J call may be wrong. CDR3 nucleotide sequence: TGTGCCAGCAGCCTCCAGGGGGGCGGGGGCTACGAGCAGTACTTC. It translates to CASSLQGGGGYEQYF.